Described below is a single T cell receptor (beta chain) sequence and its context. Individuals aged 18 to 89 years were recruited from 24 US areas. Participants were placed into cohorts based on the clinical history they reported. The data derive from a study of blood T cell repertoires in COVID-19. Study-wide context: T cells, B-cell-depleted T cells, or PBMCs supplied cDNA or gDNA.

The CDR3 covers 15 residues. Germline CDR1 reads SEHNR; CDR2 reads FQNEAQ (reference sequence). Trimming took 3 bases from V and 2 from J, leaving 11 bases between them. The repertoire was sequenced with immunoSEQ multiplex PCR; TCRdb's copy has only in-frame clones and lacks some. The sample consists of some 190,000 clones, about 80% of them appearing once. The origin of this receptor is a man in his sixties who had been exposed to COVID-19. Sequenced input: PBMCs or T cells enriched from blood (not recorded which). The chain has TRBV7-9 and TRBJ2-1, with a tentative D call TRBD2 (6 bases). The chain's CDR3 is CASSFPGDPYNEQFF. The CDR3 coding sequence is TGTGCCAGCAGCTTTCCGGGGGACCCCTACAATGAGCAGTTCTTC.